The sequence of this T cell receptor beta chain was determined in a study of CD8 T cells in Susac syndrome. The germline gives CDR1 MDHEN, CDR2 SYDVKM. The CDR3 covers 15 residues. V shed 6 bases and J shed 3 bases, with 18 bases lying between them. Random hexamers were used to reverse transcribe the RNA input (about 0.5 to 1 ug). MiXCR, applied by TCRdb to the immunoSEQ multiplex PCR reads, yields one record per CDR3 protein. The sample lists about 280,000 distinct CDR3 sequences; approximately 84% were seen once. The V call is TRBV28, the J call TRBJ2-7, with D tentatively TRBD2 (7 bases). This sequence was found in a human donor with multiple sclerosis. Sequencing used CD8+ T cells from PBMCs. This CDR3 reads CASSIRGGRHYEQYF. The CDR3 DNA is TGTGCCAGCAGCATTAGGGGGGGGCGCCACTACGAGCAGTACTTC. Using reference TRBV28 and TRBJ2-7 for the parts outside the CDR3, the full variable domain is DVKVTQSSRYLVKRTGEKVFLECVQDMDHENMFWYRQDPGLGLRLIYFSYDVKMKEKGDIPEGYSVSREKKERFSLILESASTNQTSMYLCASSIRGGRHYEQYFGPGTRLTVT.